This TCR beta chain emerged from a study of T cells after yellow fever vaccination. Of note for this clonotype: Its antigen is not known.

Study conclusions and caveats: Abundant clonotypes from the bulk population could get into FACS-sorted repertoires as contaminants.

TCRdb independently ran MiXCR on the 5' RACE reads; one entry per CDR3 protein. The sample carries 150,000 or so distinct CDR3 sequences, approximately 10% recorded once. The source of this sequence is a man aged 18 to 29 who received the YFV17D yellow fever vaccine. This specimen consisted of CD8+ T cells sorted from PBMCs, obtained 45 days after the yellow fever booster vaccination.

The DNA for the CDR3 is TGTGCCAGCAGCGACGGACTAGCGGGGGCCAATGAGCAGTTCTTC. This encodes CASSDGLAGANEQFF. The chain uses TRBV7-9 and TRBJ2-1; TRBD2 matches 13 bases. There are 15 residues in the CDR3. In germline, CDR1 is SEHNR, CDR2 FQNEAQ (reference sequence). The junction had 4 bases not matched to a gene; V was cut back by 5 bases and J by 6 bases.